The source of this TCR beta chain is a study of OX40 agonist ivuxolimab in advanced cancers. Study background: Those treated in dose escalation had hepatocellular carcinoma, melanoma, renal cell cancer or head and neck cancer. Anti-PD-1, anti-PD-L1 or anti-CTLA-4 therapy given earlier was allowed, and approximately 40% had some. Partial responses occurred in Three dose-escalation patients, one with hepatocellular carcinoma and two with cutaneous melanoma. Study-wide points: Doses of 0.1 to 3.0 mg/kg were accompanied by clonal expansion of CD4+ and CD8+ blood T cells by week 6.

The protocol was immunoSEQ multiplex PCR, while the TCRdb copy is restricted to in-frame clones and leaves out a portion. Among about 79,000 clones listed, 85% to 95% were seen once. As for this clone: Its specificity is unknown.

Germline-derived CDR1 and CDR2 are LGHNA and YNFKEQ. This CDR3 comprises 17 residues. Trimming removed 0 bases at V and 0 bases at J, with 12 bases between. This material consisted of CD4+ or CD8+ T cells sorted from blood, taken in a trial of the OX40 agonist ivuxolimab. J is TRBJ2-1 and V is TRBV4-2; no firm D call. This clonotype was obtained from an adult with an advanced solid tumor such as melanoma, head and neck, liver or kidney cancer. CDR3 sequence reads: CASSQDLATPSYNEQFF. DNA of the CDR3: TGTGCCAGCAGCCAAGATCTGGCCACCCCCTCCTACAATGAGCAGTTCTTC.